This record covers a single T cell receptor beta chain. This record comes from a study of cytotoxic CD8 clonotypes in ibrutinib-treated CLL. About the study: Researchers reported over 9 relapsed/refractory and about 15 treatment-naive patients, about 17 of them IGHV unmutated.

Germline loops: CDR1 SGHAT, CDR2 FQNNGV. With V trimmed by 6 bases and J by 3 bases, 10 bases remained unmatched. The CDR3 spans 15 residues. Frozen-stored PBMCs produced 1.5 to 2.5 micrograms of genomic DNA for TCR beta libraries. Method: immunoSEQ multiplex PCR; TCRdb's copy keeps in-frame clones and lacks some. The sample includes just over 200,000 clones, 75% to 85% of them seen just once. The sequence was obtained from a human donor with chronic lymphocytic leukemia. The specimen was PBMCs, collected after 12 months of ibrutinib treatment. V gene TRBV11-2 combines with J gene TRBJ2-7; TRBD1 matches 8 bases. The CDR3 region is CASSTHRGKGYEQYF. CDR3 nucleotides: TGTGCCAGCAGTACTCACAGGGGGAAAGGCTACGAGCAGTACTTC.